This TCR beta chain comes out of a study of blood T cell repertoires in COVID-19. CDR3 length: 15 amino acids. The germline gives CDR1 SGHRS, CDR2 YFSETQ. J lost 6 bases, V lost 4 bases, and 10 bases had no gene match. The table came from immunoSEQ multiplex PCR; TCRdb's copy has only in-frame clones and leaves some out. The sample includes about 200,000 clones, about 78% seen only once; the top ten take over 7%. The sequencing sample was made of peripheral blood. The source is a woman in her sixties or seventies with acute or convalescent COVID-19. The chain carries TRBV5-1 and TRBJ2-3, with TRBD1 identical over 8 bases. CDR3 coding DNA: TGCGCCAGCAGCCCACCCAGGGGGCGAGAGGATACGCAGTATTTT. This encodes CASSPPRGREDTQYF.